Below are 14 T cell receptor beta chains sequenced from a single sample in a study of naive and memory T cell subsets. These receptors' antigens are unknown. Both TRBC1 and TRBC2 were covered by a beta constant-region primer of two equimolar oligonucleotides. Four rounds of PCR amplified the ligated cDNA using nested alpha and beta constant-region primers plus SP2. One entry per CDR3 protein, called by TCRdb with MiXCR from the UMI-ligation and nested PCR reads. The sample holds 140,000 to 150,000 distinct CDR3 sequences, 22% seen once. Whole-study results and caveats: A few larger clonotypes appeared in naive repertoires, especially CD8, possibly memory cells re-expressing CD45RA.

The sequenced material came from naive CD4+ T cells from blood. The source is a human donor in good health.

This clonotype occurred a few times. The genes are TRBV7-2 and TRBJ2-3; D gene ambiguous. CDR3 length: 17 residues. Trimming left V 2 bases short and J 0 bases short, with 15 bases between. CDR1 is SGHTA and CDR2 is FQGNSA in the germline V gene. CDR3 protein: CASSLSRYRASTDTQYF. The CDR3 DNA is TGTGCCAGCAGCTTATCGAGGTATCGTGCTAGCACAGATACGCAGTATTTT.

The J gene is TRBJ2-1, the V gene TRBV3-1; 13 bases are a match to TRBD2. The V gene end was trimmed by 0 bases and the J gene end by 7 bases; junction bases not matched to a gene: 6. The germline gives CDR1 LGHDT, CDR2 YNNKEL (reference sequence). The CDR3 has 17 residues. In nucleotides, the CDR3 is TGTGCCAGCAGCCAAGACCTACTAGCGGGAGGGCCGAATGAGCAGTTCTTC. Protein sequence: CASSQDLLAGGPNEQFF.

J is TRBJ1-6 and V is TRBV24-1; the D is unclear. Deletions cut 8 bases from V and 0 bases from J, with 22 bases between. Looked up from germline, CDR1 is KGHDR and CDR2 is SFDVKD. The CDR3 is 19 amino acids. CDR3 DNA: TGTGCCACCATTCAAGATATCCATTCAACGAGCTCCTATAATTCACCCCTCCACTTT. Protein product: CATIQDIHSTSSYNSPLHF.

This clonotype was found a few times. The V and J genes are TRBV5-5 and TRBJ1-2; D gene uncertain. With 3 bases removed from V and 4 bases from J, the gap between germline ends came to 10 bases. The CDR3 totals 13 residues. Germline CDR1 is SGHKS and CDR2 is YYEKEE (reference sequence). The CDR3 loop reads CASSSRPGYGYTF. The CDR3 bases are TGTGCCAGCAGCTCGAGGCCAGGCTATGGCTACACCTTC.

This clonotype came up many times. The rearrangement joins TRBV7-9 to TRBJ1-1, with D unclear. V lost 1 base, J lost 5 bases, and 14 bases lay in between. The germline V gene encodes CDR1 SEHNR and CDR2 FQNEAQ (reference sequence). This CDR3 is built from 15 residues. DNA of the CDR3: TGTGCCAGCAGCTTAGGGGTCGTATATCGGACTGAAGCTTTCTTT. It codes for CASSLGVVYRTEAFF.

A few counts support this clonotype. The CDR3 loop reads CSARGQGSPYEQYF. CDR3 DNA: TGCAGTGCTCGGGGACAGGGGTCCCCCTACGAGCAGTACTTC. The chain is built from TRBV20-1 and TRBJ2-7; TRBD1 agrees at 10 bases. This CDR3 contains 14 residues. The germline V gene encodes CDR1 DFQATT and CDR2 SNEGSKA (reference sequence). The J segment lost 2 bases and the V segment lost 5 bases, leaving 6 bases of the junction unmatched.

This clonotype was observed a handful of times. The chain carries TRBV29-1 and TRBJ2-1, with 7 bases matching TRBD2. The CDR3 runs 14 residues. The ends lost 7 bases at V and 2 bases at J; junction bases unmatched: 8. Germline values: CDR1 SQVTM, CDR2 ANQGSEA. The chain's CDR3 is CSAAGLAAYNEQFF. Here the CDR3 DNA reads TGCAGCGCTGCCGGTCTAGCGGCCTACAATGAGCAGTTCTTC.

The genes are TRBV12-3 or TRBV12-4 and TRBJ1-5, with a weak D call TRBD1 (6 bases). This CDR3 comprises 21 residues. Deletions cut 1 base from V and 0 bases from J, with 25 bases between. Here the CDR3 DNA reads TGTGCCAGCAGTTTAGGTCGGTTCCTGGGGGCGGGGAGGTTTAGCAATCAGCCCCAGCATTTT. Amino acid sequence: CASSLGRFLGAGRFSNQPQHF.

The J gene is TRBJ2-7, the V gene TRBV20-1; the D gene is possibly TRBD2 (6 bases). V was trimmed by 3 bases and J by 0 bases, leaving 9 bases between them. The CDR3 loop spans 13 amino acids. Germline values: CDR1 DFQATT, CDR2 SNEGSKA (reference sequence). This chain's CDR3 is CSASRRASYEQYF. DNA for the CDR3: TGCAGTGCTAGTAGGAGGGCCTCCTACGAGCAGTACTTC.

The chain is built from TRBV27 and TRBJ2-1; D is unclear. Trimming took off 2 bases at V and 6 bases at J, with 8 bases between the two ends. Looked up from germline, CDR1 is MNHEY and CDR2 is SMNVEV (reference sequence). This CDR3 is 13 amino acids long. Here the CDR3 reads CASSLKAPNEQFF. The CDR3 bases are TGTGCCAGCAGTTTAAAAGCGCCCAATGAGCAGTTCTTC.

This clonotype has a handful of counts. The chain joins TRBV9 to TRBJ2-1; D perhaps matches TRBD2 (6 bases). This CDR3 contains 14 residues. Between the trimmed V and J ends, which lost 2 bases and 2 bases, there was a span of 8 bases. The germline V gene has CDR1 SGDLS and CDR2 YYNGEE. For the CDR3, the DNA is TGTGCCAGCAGCGTCCGACTAGCCTACAATGAGCAGTTCTTC. Translated: CASSVRLAYNEQFF. Together with reference TRBV9 and TRBJ2-1, the CDR3 gives the full variable domain: DSGVTQTPKHLITATGQRVTLRCSPRSGDLSVYWYQQSLDQGLQFLIQYYNGEERAKGNILERFSAQQFPDLHSELNLSSLELGDSALYFCASSVRLAYNEQFFGPGTRLTVL.

The chain recombines TRBV7-6 with TRBJ2-7; no firm D call. Germline CDR1 reads SGHVS; CDR2 reads FNYEAQ. Trimming cost V 5 bases and J 6 bases, with 20 bases left between them. The CDR3 spans 15 residues. In DNA form, the CDR3 reads TGTGCCAGCAGCGGCTCTAGTGGGTCGCCGTCCGAGCAGTACTTC. It codes for CASSGSSGSPSEQYF.

This clonotype has only a few counts. The chain is built from TRBV6-2 or TRBV6-3 and TRBJ1-2; TRBD1 matches at 7 bases. Germline CDR1 and CDR2: MNHEY and SVGEGT. With V trimmed by 8 bases and J by 4 bases, 7 bases remained unmatched. The CDR3 is 13 amino acids. The CDR3 here is CASGMDRSYGYTF. In nucleotides, the CDR3 is TGTGCCAGCGGAATGGACAGGTCCTATGGCTACACCTTC.

The rearrangement uses TRBV5-1 and TRBJ2-1; tentative D call: TRBD2 (5 bases). Germline V gene sequence: CDR1 SGHRS, CDR2 YFSETQ. CDR3 length equals 18 residues. V was shortened by 0 bases and J by 4 bases, with 20 bases between the two germline ends. The CDR3 sequence is CASSLGGASLYSYNEQFF. The CDR3 nucleotides read TGCGCCAGCAGCTTGGGTGGCGCTAGCCTGTACTCGTACAATGAGCAGTTCTTC.